The 21 T cell receptor beta chains given below trace back to one sample, sequenced in a study of control samples from healthy donors and cancer patients. Clones were sequenced by immunoSEQ multiplex PCR, and TCRdb holds only the in-frame ones, with some missing. The sample yields about 76,000 clones, about nine tenths seen once. Sequencing was carried out using PBMCs. These receptors all come from a woman aged 45 to 65 with colorectal cancer.

CDR3 residues: CAWSKLAASYNEQFF. CDR3 DNA sequence: TGTGCCTGGAGTAAACTAGCGGCCTCCTACAATGAGCAGTTCTTC. This chain connects TRBV30 to TRBJ2-1; 8 positions match TRBD2. This CDR3 is built from 15 residues. V lost 2 bases to trimming and J lost 0 bases; unmatched junction nucleotides: 3. Germline assignment: CDR1 GTSNPN and CDR2 SVGIG (reference sequence).

V is TRBV5-6 and J is TRBJ2-5; D gene uncertain. Germline loops: CDR1 SGHDT, CDR2 YYEEEE. This CDR3 is 15 amino acids long. Trimming stripped 1 base from V and 4 bases from J, with 14 bases between. CDR3 bases: TGTGCCAGCAGCTTGTTGGCCACTTCGAGAGAGACCCAGTACTTC. Its translation is CASSLLATSRETQYF.

The rearrangement joins TRBV7-2 to TRBJ1-1, with 10 bases matching TRBD1. The CDR3 contains 14 residues. Germline CDR1 is SGHTA and CDR2 is FQGNSA. Trimming removed 4 bases from V and 3 bases from J; junction bases left unmatched: 2. CDR3 loop: CASSWTGGDTEAFF. The CDR3 DNA is TGTGCCAGCAGCTGGACAGGGGGGGACACTGAAGCTTTCTTT.

The rearrangement joins TRBV27 to TRBJ1-3, with 7 bases that match TRBD1. CDR3 length equals 16 residues. V dropped 5 bases and J dropped 0; count of bases not matched to a gene: 7. Germline V CDR1 and CDR2: MNHEY, SMNVEV (reference sequence). The CDR3 DNA sequence: TGTGCCAGCAGTCCCTGGACAGGAGCCTCTGGAAACACCATATATTTT. It encodes CASSPWTGASGNTIYF.

This clone appeared once. The V gene is TRBV19, the J gene TRBJ1-1, with D tentatively TRBD1 (6 bases). The CDR3 runs to 16 residues. Germline V gives CDR1 LNHDA, CDR2 SQIVND (reference sequence). V dropped 4 bases and J dropped 3 bases, with 18 bases sitting between them. The chain's CDR3 is CASSNYQGRGDTEAFF. Here the CDR3 DNA reads TGTGCCAGTAGTAACTATCAGGGGAGGGGTGACACTGAAGCTTTCTTT.

The chain couples TRBV10-3 to TRBJ2-3, with 11 positions matching TRBD2. The CDR3 covers 16 residues. CDR1 and CDR2 (germline): ENHRY, SYGVKD. The V segment lost 11 bases and the J segment 3 bases; nucleotides outside the gene matches: 13. CDR3 nucleotide sequence: TGTGCCCTCTCCCCTCTAGCGGGGGGACGGACAGATACGCAGTATTTT. It specifies CALSPLAGGRTDTQYF.

The chain couples TRBV4-3 to TRBJ1-2; possible D gene TRBD1, 6 bases. V shed 3 bases and J shed 8 bases, with 19 bases lying between them. The CDR3 covers 15 residues. The germline CDR1 and CDR2 sequences are LGHNA and YSLEER. The DNA of the CDR3 is TGCGCCAGCAGCCAGCACTCCATACTACAGGGAGGCTACACCTTC. It codes for CASSQHSILQGGYTF.

V is TRBV18 and J is TRBJ2-2; D unresolved. The length of the CDR3 is 15 residues. Trimming took off 3 bases at V and 6 bases at J, with 14 bases between the two ends. Looked up from germline, CDR1 is KGHSH and CDR2 is LQKENI. The CDR3 region has the DNA TGTGCCAGCTCACCCCGAACTTCGGACGCCGGGGAGCTGTTTTTT. This sequence encodes CASSPRTSDAGELFF. Full variable domain (missing parts from reference TRBV18 and TRBJ2-2): NAGVMQNPRHLVRRRGQEARLRCSPMKGHSHVYWYRQLPEEGLKFMVYLQKENIIDESGMPKERFSAEFPKEGPSILRIQQVVRGDSAAYFCASSPRTSDAGELFFGEGSRLTVL.

The V gene is TRBV7-3, the J gene TRBJ1-1; D ambiguous. This CDR3 region has 15 residues. Germline-derived CDR1 and CDR2 are SGHTA and FQGTGA. V lost 5 bases and J 2 bases, leaving 15 bases between the germline ends. The CDR3 DNA reads TGTGCCAGCAGCCTGGGTGGAGGGTTAAACACTGAAGCTTTCTTT. Its translation is CASSLGGGLNTEAFF.

This clone was recorded only once. The chain has TRBV3-1 (or the pseudogene TRBV3-2) and TRBJ1-5; the match to TRBD1 covers 7 bases. Germline CDR1 and CDR2: LGHDT and YNNKEL (reference sequence). CDR3 length: 15 amino acids. Unmatched junction bases numbered 6, after V lost 0 bases and J lost 7 bases. CDR3 in amino acids: CASSQDYRGGQPQHF. CDR3 DNA: TGTGCCAGCAGCCAAGATTACAGGGGTGGCCAGCCCCAGCATTTT.

A few counts support this clone. The chain is built from TRBV20-1 and TRBJ2-3, with 8 nucleotides matching TRBD2. V lost 3 bases, J lost 4 bases, and 6 bases stayed unmatched. Germline assignment: CDR1 DFQATT and CDR2 SNEGSKA (reference sequence). The CDR3 length is 14 residues. The CDR3 DNA follows: TGCAGTGCTAGTATTAGCGGGGTCTCAGATACGCAGTATTTT. Translated, it gives CSASISGVSDTQYF.

This clone appeared once. The chain has TRBV5-1 and TRBJ2-5; D is perhaps TRBD1 (6 bases). Deletions cut 2 bases from V and 5 bases from J, with 16 bases between. The CDR3 is 15 amino acids. CDR1 SGHRS and CDR2 YFSETQ come from the germline V gene. The CDR3 DNA reads as TGCGCCAGCAGCTTCCGGGGACACCCTGGGGAGACCCAGTACTTC. This encodes CASSFRGHPGETQYF.

This clone occurred many times. Additional DNA sequences in this sample encode the identical CDR3. CDR3: CASSGRSLNSPLHF. As DNA, the CDR3 is TGTGCCAGCAGCGGACGGTCCTTAAATTCACCCCTCCACTTT. The chain has TRBV6-5 and TRBJ1-6; D not certain. The V gene lost 6 bases and the J gene lost 7 bases, with 13 bases spanning the gap. The CDR3 length is 14 residues. Germline CDR1 and CDR2: MNHEY and SVGAGI.

There are a few counts of this clone. This sample also contains other DNA sequences that code for the same CDR3. The CDR3 region is CASSQGWGGNTEAFF. The CDR3 bases are TGTGCCAGCAGCCAAGGTTGGGGAGGGAACACTGAAGCTTTCTTT. V usage is TRBV3-1 (or the pseudogene TRBV3-2) and J usage is TRBJ1-1; D is unresolved. Germline V gene data show CDR1 as LGHDT and CDR2 as YNNKEL (reference sequence). The length of the CDR3 is 15 residues. V lost 1 base, J lost 1 base, and 10 bases lay in between.

This clone has more than one count but fewer than ten. This rearrangement joins TRBV3-1 (or the pseudogene TRBV3-2) to TRBJ1-2; D is unclear. This CDR3 has 14 amino acids. Trimming removed 8 bases at V and 5 bases at J, with 18 bases between. Germline values: CDR1 LGHDT, CDR2 YNNKEL (reference sequence). The CDR3 sequence: CASSPGSGRYGYTF. The CDR3 DNA reads TGTGCCAGCTCCCCCGGATCAGGACGGTATGGCTACACCTTC.

The chain has TRBV6-5 and TRBJ2-2, with D hard to call. Per the germline V gene, CDR1 is MNHEY and CDR2 is SVGAGI. There are 14 residues in the CDR3. The germline V and J ends were trimmed by 2 bases and 4 bases, with 8 bases remaining between them. The chain's CDR3 is CASSYPTGTGELFF. Here the CDR3 DNA reads TGTGCCAGCAGTTACCCGACGGGCACCGGGGAGCTGTTTTTT.

This chain joins TRBV19 and TRBJ1-2; possibly TRBD1 for D (6 bases). Trimming shortened V by 3 bases and J by 6 bases, and 17 bases separated the two germline ends. The CDR3 covers 15 residues. Germline CDR1 is LNHDA and CDR2 is SQIVND (reference sequence). The CDR3 DNA sequence: TGTGCCAGTAGTATCTTAGGCAGGGGAGAGCATGGCTACACCTTC. Its translation: CASSILGRGEHGYTF.

This chain joins TRBV5-8 and TRBJ1-6; possibly TRBD1 for D (6 bases). The CDR3 extends over 18 amino acids. The V end lost 9 bases, the J end lost 2 bases, and 24 bases lay between the germline ends. Germline V gene sequence: CDR1 SGHTS, CDR2 YDEGEE. The CDR3 spells CATPSALVGGAYNSPLHF. The CDR3, as DNA: TGTGCCACTCCGTCGGCCCTTGTCGGGGGCGCCTATAATTCACCCCTCCACTTT.

The V call is TRBV5-1, the J call TRBJ1-1; D not certain. This CDR3 comprises 14 residues. V shed 3 bases and J shed 0 bases, with 9 bases lying between them. Germline assignment: CDR1 SGHRS and CDR2 YFSETQ. CDR3 bases: TGCGCCAGCAGCTGGTTAGGGATGAACACTGAAGCTTTCTTT. Translated: CASSWLGMNTEAFF.

This chain joins TRBV5-8 and TRBJ1-2; D is undetermined. The ends were cut back, 4 bases at V and 3 bases at J, with 16 bases in the middle. This CDR3 is 15 amino acids long. Germline V gene sequence: CDR1 SGHTS, CDR2 YDEGEE. CDR3 nucleotides: TGTGCCAGCAGCCCTCGGGGAGGGCTCGACTATGGCTACACCTTC. Its translation is CASSPRGGLDYGYTF.

CDR3 bases: TGTGCAAGCCAGGGACCCGGGACTCGGAACACTGAAGCTTTCTTT. Its translation: CASQGPGTRNTEAFF. This chain uses TRBV12-2 with TRBJ1-1. TRBV12-2 is flagged as a pseudogene. The CDR3 runs to 15 residues.